This passage covers 28 T cell receptor beta chains from one sample sequenced in a study of shared clonotypes between healthy human individuals (TCRdb year 2020). Library generation was performed with the immunoSEQ multiplex PCR assay. TCRdb mirrors the immuneACCESS table, restricted to in-frame sequences. Some clones are absent from its copies; in checked studies, under half trace to an unresolved V gene, and the reason for the others is unknown. Recorded for this sample are around 1.9 million clones; about 92% of them occurred a single time. The ten largest clonotypes hold 1.7% of the sample. CD8 naive samples were obtained by positive selection for CCR7 among CD45RO-negative cells, yielding a CD45RA+CCR7+ population from which TemRA cells were excluded. The sequenced sample was naive CD8+ T cells from PBMCs. The meaning of the sample's cell subset or site label: CD45RA+CCR7+. These TCRs come from a man aged 18 to 29 in good health. Some clones in this sample may be carry-over from other donors' samples.

The chain uses TRBV5-8 and TRBJ2-2; D possibly corresponds to TRBD1 (5 bases). In germline, CDR1 is SGHTS, CDR2 YDEGEE. The germline V and J ends were trimmed by 4 bases and 4 bases, with 8 bases remaining between them. The CDR3 has 13 residues. The CDR3 protein is CASSRGLTGELFF. The CDR3 nucleotides are TGTGCCAGCAGCAGGGGCCTCACCGGGGAGCTGTTTTTT.

This clone has a single count. This chain links TRBV27 with TRBJ1-5; D gene unclear. The germline V and J ends were trimmed by 3 bases and 4 bases, with 7 bases remaining between them. The germline V gene encodes CDR1 MNHEY and CDR2 SMNVEV (reference sequence). The CDR3 length is 13 residues. Here the CDR3 DNA reads TGTGCCAGCAGTTTCACCCAGAATCAGCCCCAGCATTTT. Translated: CASSFTQNQPQHF.

The genes are TRBV5-4 and TRBJ2-5, with D hard to call. Germline CDR1 SGHNT, CDR2 YYREEE (reference sequence). Between the trimmed V and J ends, which lost 4 bases and 5 bases, there was a span of 18 bases. This CDR3 region has 15 residues. The CDR3 nucleotides read TGTGCCAGCAGCCCGGCGACGTATGGGCGGGAGACCCAGTACTTC. Encoded protein: CASSPATYGRETQYF.

Concerning this clone: Other DNA sequences within the sample encode an identical CDR3. This chain uses TRBV7-3 with TRBJ2-7, with D possibly TRBD1 on 5 matching bases. Germline V lookup: CDR1 SGHTA, CDR2 FQGTGA. V lost 0 bases, J lost 0 bases, and 6 bases lay in between. The CDR3 sequence is 14 residues long. CDR3 nucleotide sequence: TGTGCCAGCAGCTTAACAGGGGACTCCTACGAGCAGTACTTC. Translated, it gives CASSLTGDSYEQYF.

The V and J genes are TRBV5-1 and TRBJ1-1; 8 bases match TRBD1. The CDR3 length is 16 residues. V shed 0 bases and J 6 bases; nucleotides not matched to a gene: 10. The germline V gene has CDR1 SGHRS and CDR2 YFSETQ. CDR3 amino acids: CASSLAGQGAVAEAFF. CDR3 nucleotide sequence: TGCGCCAGCAGCTTGGCCGGTCAGGGGGCGGTGGCTGAAGCTTTCTTT.

V is TRBV27 and J is TRBJ2-2; TRBD2 matches at 8 bases. Germline loops: CDR1 MNHEY, CDR2 SMNVEV (reference sequence). The CDR3 covers 15 residues. The junction had 4 bases not matched to a gene; V was cut back by 7 bases and J by 0 bases. CDR3 DNA sequence: TGTGCCAGCACCTGGCGGGAGGCGAACACCGGGGAGCTGTTTTTT. Translating gives CASTWREANTGELFF.

This clone was seen just once. V gene TRBV10-3 combines with J gene TRBJ1-4, with TRBD1 matching over 10 bases. The V gene end was trimmed by 6 bases and the J gene end by 8 bases; junction bases not matched to a gene: 9. The CDR3 spans 15 residues. Germline-derived CDR1 and CDR2 are ENHRY and SYGVKD. CDR3 amino acids: CAISSPGQGMEKLFF. CDR3 DNA: TGTGCCATCAGCTCCCCGGGACAGGGGATGGAAAAACTGTTTTTT.

This chain links TRBV7-9 with TRBJ2-1, with 9 bases identical to TRBD1. This CDR3 contains 15 residues. Germline CDR1 is SEHNR and CDR2 is FQNEAQ (reference sequence). Trimming cost V 5 bases and J 3 bases; bases outside gene matches: 5. CDR3 nucleotides: TGTGCCAGCAGCGCCCGACAGGGGGGCTACAATGAGCAGTTCTTC. Translation gives CASSARQGGYNEQFF.

This chain uses TRBV7-9 with TRBJ2-5; D is possibly TRBD2 (6 bases). The CDR3 totals 15 residues. CDR1 and CDR2 from the germline V gene are SEHNR and FQNEAQ (reference sequence). V lost 3 bases and J lost 0, with 11 bases in between. The CDR3 nucleotides are TGTGCCAGCAGCTTCCCCCGGGAGAACCAAGAGACCCAGTACTTC. Translation: CASSFPRENQETQYF.

The chain employs TRBV19 and TRBJ2-7, with 16 bases lining up with TRBD2. J gave up 2 bases and V 5 bases, and 3 bases lay outside the gene matches. Per the germline V gene, CDR1 is LNHDA and CDR2 is SQIVND (reference sequence). The CDR3 spans 16 residues. The CDR3 loop is CASSSGLAGGTYEQYF. The CDR3 nucleotides are TGTGCCAGTAGTTCGGGACTAGCGGGAGGGACCTACGAGCAGTACTTC.

For this clone: The sample contains more than one DNA sequence encoding this CDR3. The chain has TRBV7-9 and TRBJ2-7, with 9 bases lining up with TRBD1. This CDR3 contains 16 residues. CDR1 SEHNR and CDR2 FQNEAQ come from the germline V gene (reference sequence). The junction had 10 bases not matched to a gene; V was cut back by 5 bases and J by 2 bases. The CDR3: CASSPLSGQGAYEQYF. As DNA, the CDR3 is TGTGCCAGCAGCCCTCTTTCGGGACAGGGTGCCTACGAGCAGTACTTC.

V usage is TRBV10-3 and J usage is TRBJ2-7; no definite D call. The CDR3 sequence is 18 residues long. Germline V lookup: CDR1 ENHRY, CDR2 SYGVKD. Trimming removed 6 bases at V and 0 bases at J, with 24 bases between. CDR3 amino acids: CAISRKNDPRANSYEQYF. For the CDR3, the DNA is TGTGCCATCAGCCGCAAGAATGATCCCCGGGCCAACTCCTACGAGCAGTACTTC.

This rearrangement joins TRBV19 to TRBJ2-7; maybe TRBD1 (5 bases). Germline values: CDR1 LNHDA, CDR2 SQIVND (reference sequence). The CDR3 totals 13 residues. V lost 3 bases and J lost 5, with 11 bases in between. The CDR3 region has the DNA TGTGCCAGTAGTATTGACTGGGGCGACGAGCAGTACTTC. Its translation: CASSIDWGDEQYF. Using reference TRBV19 and TRBJ2-7 for the parts outside the CDR3, the full variable domain is DGGITQSPKYLFRKEGQNVTLSCEQNLNHDAMYWYRQDPGQGLRLIYYSQIVNDFQKGDIAEGYSVSREKKESFPLTVTSAQKNPTAFYLCASSIDWGDEQYFGPGTRLTVT.

This chain uses TRBV2 with TRBJ1-5; TRBD1 agrees at 7 bases. The CDR3 runs to 19 residues. Germline V gene data show CDR1 as SNHLY and CDR2 as FYNNEI. Germline trimming cut 0 bases from V and 3 bases from J; bases unmatched to any gene: 14. In DNA, the CDR3 is TGTGCCAGCAGTGAAGCTGAAGGTCAGGGGGACTATCACAATCAGCCCCAGCATTTT. This translates into CASSEAEGQGDYHNQPQHF.

Worth noting for this clone: Other DNA sequences in the sample encode the same CDR3. V gene TRBV27 combines with J gene TRBJ2-7; 7 positions match TRBD2. Germline CDR1 and CDR2: MNHEY and SMNVEV (reference sequence). CDR3 length equals 13 residues. With 5 bases clipped from V and 2 bases from J, the junction kept 3 bases outside the gene matches. The CDR3 protein is CASSPGLTYEQYF. CDR3 nucleotides: TGTGCCAGCAGTCCGGGACTAACCTACGAGCAGTACTTC.

The rearrangement joins TRBV19 to TRBJ2-1, with D tentatively TRBD1 (6 bases). The V end was cut by 6 bases, the J end by 1 base, with 10 bases between. The CDR3 contains 14 residues. The V gene's germline CDR1 is LNHDA and CDR2 SQIVND (reference sequence). The CDR3, as DNA: TGTGCCAGTAGCTACAGGGTTTCCTACAATGAGCAGTTCTTC. Translated, it gives CASSYRVSYNEQFF.

The chain carries TRBV6-5 and TRBJ2-5; D remains unclear. Trimming removed 8 bases at V and 4 bases at J, with 14 bases between. The CDR3 totals 13 residues. Germline CDR1 reads MNHEY; CDR2 reads SVGAGI. Written as DNA, the CDR3 is TGTGCCAGCCAAGTGGCGCCCCCAGAGACCCAGTACTTC. It codes for CASQVAPPETQYF.

Remarks on this clone: Other nucleotide sequences from this sample produce the same CDR3. This chain joins TRBV9 and TRBJ1-1; perhaps TRBD1 as D (5 bases). V gave up 2 bases and J gave up 5 bases, with 13 bases separating them. Germline V gene sequence: CDR1 SGDLS, CDR2 YYNGEE. The CDR3 is made up of 14 amino acids. CDR3 loop: CASSVGGRGTEAFF. The CDR3 DNA reads as TGTGCCAGCAGCGTCGGGGGTAGAGGTACTGAAGCTTTCTTT.

The chain links TRBV13 to TRBJ1-1, with TRBD1 identical over 8 bases. This CDR3 contains 18 residues. Per germline, CDR1 PRHDT and CDR2 FYEKMQ (reference sequence). The junction had 16 bases not matched to a gene; V was cut back by 4 bases and J by 3 bases. The CDR3 DNA reads as TGTGCCAGCAGCTCTTCCGACAGGGGCAACGACGGGGACACTGAAGCTTTCTTT. It codes for CASSSSDRGNDGDTEAFF.

The genes are TRBV28 and TRBJ1-1, with TRBD1 identical over 11 bases. The CDR3 sequence is 15 residues long. Germline CDR1 MDHEN, CDR2 SYDVKM. Germline trimming cut 8 bases from V and 3 bases from J; bases unmatched to any gene: 8. The CDR3 region has the DNA TGTGCCAGCGATACCGGGACAGGGGGATACACTGAAGCTTTCTTT. It is translated as CASDTGTGGYTEAFF.

The table lists this clone with a few counts. This specimen includes other DNA sequences encoding the same CDR3. The chain recombines TRBV9 with TRBJ2-3, with D perhaps matching TRBD2 (5 bases). The CDR3 is 14 residues long. The V end lost 0 bases, the J end lost 0 bases, and 5 bases lay between the germline ends. Germline-derived CDR1 and CDR2 are SGDLS and YYNGEE. In DNA form, the CDR3 reads TGTGCCAGCAGCGTAGGCGGGAGCACAGATACGCAGTATTTT. Translating gives CASSVGGSTDTQYF.

V usage is TRBV27 and J usage is TRBJ2-6; a possible D gene is TRBD1 (5 bases). The ends were cut back, 2 bases at V and 0 bases at J, with 11 bases in the middle. CDR3 length: 17 amino acids. Germline loops: CDR1 MNHEY, CDR2 SMNVEV (reference sequence). CDR3 sequence reads: CASSLGALSSGANVLTF. In DNA, the CDR3 is TGTGCCAGCAGTTTAGGGGCGTTAAGCTCTGGGGCCAACGTCCTGACTTTC.

The V call is TRBV4-1, the J call TRBJ2-1; D remains unclear. The V end lost 4 bases, the J end lost 8 bases, and 18 bases lay between the germline ends. Germline values: CDR1 MGHRA, CDR2 YSYEKL. The CDR3 is made up of 15 amino acids. CDR3: CASSPVGIPMHEQFF. The CDR3 region has the DNA TGCGCCAGCAGCCCCGTAGGGATCCCTATGCATGAGCAGTTCTTC.

The V gene is TRBV11-2, the J gene TRBJ2-1, with 7 bases matching TRBD2. J was trimmed by 3 bases and V by 4 bases; bases with no gene match: 6. The CDR3 length is 15 residues. The germline V gene has CDR1 SGHAT and CDR2 FQNNGV. The CDR3 DNA reads as TGTGCCAGCAGCTATGCGGCGGGAGTCTACAATGAGCAGTTCTTC. The encoded protein is CASSYAAGVYNEQFF.

The chain employs TRBV5-4 and TRBJ2-5; 7 bases line up with TRBD1. Germline V gives CDR1 SGHNT, CDR2 YYREEE (reference sequence). Trimming took 4 bases from V and 0 from J; bases not matched to a gene: 9. The CDR3 extends over 16 amino acids. Written as DNA, the CDR3 is TGTGCCAGCAGCCCTGGACAGGAAACGTACCAAGAGACCCAGTACTTC. Translating gives CASSPGQETYQETQYF. Together with reference TRBV5-4 and TRBJ2-5, the CDR3 gives the full variable domain: ETGVTQSPTHLIKTRGQQVTLRCSSQSGHNTVSWYQQALGQGPQFIFQYYREEENGRGNFPPRFSGLQFPNYSSELNVNALELDDSALYLCASSPGQETYQETQYFGPGTRLLVL.

The J gene is TRBJ1-2, the V gene TRBV9; D gene ambiguous. Germline loops: CDR1 SGDLS, CDR2 YYNGEE. V lost 4 bases to trimming and J lost 0 bases, with 7 bases between them. The CDR3 is 13 residues long. The CDR3, as DNA: TGTGCCAGCAGCTGGCACCCTAACTATGGCTACACCTTC. Translated: CASSWHPNYGYTF. The complete variable domain, with remaining parts taken from reference TRBV9 and TRBJ1-2, reads DSGVTQTPKHLITATGQRVTLRCSPRSGDLSVYWYQQSLDQGLQFLIQYYNGEERAKGNILERFSAQQFPDLHSELNLSSLELGDSALYFCASSWHPNYGYTFGSGTRLTVV.

The rearrangement uses TRBV28 and TRBJ1-2; D is possibly TRBD1 (6 bases). Per germline, CDR1 MDHEN and CDR2 SYDVKM. The CDR3 runs 14 residues. V was cut by 8 bases and J by 0 bases, with 13 bases left in between. This CDR3 is CASGRDTANYGYTF. The CDR3 DNA reads TGTGCCAGCGGCCGGGACACGGCTAACTATGGCTACACCTTC.

As to this clone: Other DNA sequences in the same sample also yield this CDR3. The chain combines TRBV27 with TRBJ1-5; D gene ambiguous. Germline V gene sequence: CDR1 MNHEY, CDR2 SMNVEV (reference sequence). This CDR3 has 12 residues. Trimming removed 6 bases at V and 4 bases at J, with 7 bases between. The CDR3: CASRTGNQPQHF. The DNA for the CDR3 is TGTGCCAGCAGAACCGGGAATCAGCCCCAGCATTTT.